A single T cell receptor beta chain is shown here with its context. Its antigen is not yet known. Per-base qualities were not stored, and no clone one base away is much larger. This record belongs to a study of OX40 agonist ivuxolimab in advanced cancers. About the investigation overall: The costimulatory receptor OX40 (CD134) was targeted by ivuxolimab, a fully human IgG2 agonistic monoclonal antibody. Intravenous ivuxolimab was administered to patients every 2 weeks at six dose levels: 0.01, 0.1, 0.3, 1.5, 3 and 10 mg/kg. Of the roughly 51 dose-escalation patients, hepatocellular carcinoma was present in about 19, melanoma in approximately 15, renal cell carcinoma in 9 and head and neck cancer in 9. In the dose-escalation cohort, approximately 80% of patients were male, and the mean age was around 60 years with a range of about 20 to 79. Prior anti-PD-1, anti-PD-L1 or anti-CTLA-4 therapy was permitted, and checkpoint inhibitors had been received by roughly 40% of dose-escalation patients. Three dose-escalation patients achieved partial responses, one with hepatocellular carcinoma and two with cutaneous melanoma. Peripheral TCRbeta sequencing was intended to test whether TCR sequence diversity was altered and clonal T-cell expansion was caused by ivuxolimab. The paper covers the monotherapy dose-escalation part of the phase I ivuxolimab trial, which included N ≈ 52 patients. Points the paper makes about the study in general: The antigen specificity of the peripheral T cells that underwent clonal expansion was not determined. After ivuxolimab, more expanded clones were found on average in CD8+ T cells than in CD4+ T cells. Low levels of normalized T-cell clonal expansion were also seen in some patients who did not respond. At doses of 0.1 to 3.0 mg/kg, clonal expansion of both CD4+ and CD8+ T cells in blood was seen between baseline and week 6. Partial responders in the 0.1-3.0 mg/kg groups had among the lowest normalized peripheral clonal expansion, especially among CD8+ T cells.

Patients with a history of autoimmune disease or receiving systemic immunosuppression were excluded from the trial. Peripheral blood for TCR sequencing was drawn from every dose cohort at baseline, at cycle 4 day 1 and at cycle 7 day 1. The samples were taken from a phase I, first-in-human, multicenter, open-label dose-escalation trial of ivuxolimab. The trial enrolled adults with locally advanced or metastatic head and neck squamous cell, hepatocellular, melanoma or renal cell carcinoma. Before TCR sequencing, CD4+ and CD8+ T cells were separately sorted from peripheral blood. Genomic DNA was extracted from sorted cells for sequencing of the TCRbeta CDR3 region. TCRbeta CDR3 regions were sequenced using the immunoSEQ Assay. Sourced from immuneACCESS, this table was stored by TCRdb with only in-frame sequences that have V and J called. A share of the clones is absent; for the studies checked, an unresolved V gene accounts for under half, and the remainder has no known explanation. The sample includes over 70,000 clones, with approximately 91% observed a single time. The top ten hold around 0.29% of the sample.

V sheds 6 bases and J sheds 3 bases, leaving 12 bases between their ends. Sequences SGHAT (CDR1) and FQNNGV (CDR2) are obtained from the germline V gene. From its cysteine to its phenylalanine, the CDR3 spans 13 amino acids. Only the CDR3 portion is preserved as DNA: 39 bases, with reading frame beginning at the first base. Sequenced here: CD4+ or CD8+ T cells sorted from blood, sampled in a trial of the OX40 agonist ivuxolimab. This sequence uses TRBV11-2 and TRBJ2-7; the D gene is possibly TRBD1 or TRBD2, each agreeing over 5 bases. The sequence was collected from an adult with an advanced solid tumor such as melanoma, head and neck, liver or kidney cancer. The bases are TGTGCCAGCAGACGGGGACCGGGCTACGAGCAGTACTTC. Protein translation: CASRRGPGYEQYF.